The 25 T cell receptor beta chains in this list originate from one sample, sequenced in a study of blood T cell repertoires in COVID-19. The data were produced by immunoSEQ multiplex PCR, yet TCRdb's version contains in-frame clones alone and is incomplete. The sample carries 150,000 to 200,000 clones, 79% recorded once. Sequencing input: peripheral blood. These TCRs come from a woman between 35 and 50 years old with COVID-19, enrolled during active disease.

The V and J genes are TRBV9 and TRBJ1-1; D ambiguous. The germline V and J ends were trimmed by 4 bases and 1 base, with 11 bases remaining between them. Germline CDR1 and CDR2: SGDLS and YYNGEE. The CDR3 loop spans 14 amino acids. The CDR3 reads CASSPLKQNTEAFF. CDR3 coding DNA: TGTGCCAGCAGCCCGCTCAAACAGAACACTGAAGCTTTCTTT.

This clone was observed once. The V and J genes are TRBV30 and TRBJ2-3; a possible D gene is TRBD1 (5 bases). Germline V gene data show CDR1 as GTSNPN and CDR2 as SVGIG (reference sequence). Trimming pared 3 bases from V and 0 bases from J, leaving 7 bases between. This CDR3 is 13 amino acids long. The CDR3 DNA is TGTGCCTGGAGGGGGCACAGCACAGATACGCAGTATTTT. Translation gives CAWRGHSTDTQYF.

This clone was recorded at least ten times. The chain links TRBV25-1 to TRBJ1-2; D not resolved. The CDR3 runs to 15 residues. Trimming removed 4 bases from V and 5 bases from J, with 17 bases in between. Looked up from germline, CDR1 is MGHDK and CDR2 is SYGVNS. CDR3 DNA sequence: TGTGCCAGCAGTGCCCCGGGGAATAGTGTTTATGGCTACACCTTC. As protein: CASSAPGNSVYGYTF.

The gene calls are TRBV5-6 and TRBJ2-3; D is uncertain. V was pared by 2 bases and J by 0 bases, with 4 bases between. The CDR3 spans 13 residues. Germline V lookup: CDR1 SGHDT, CDR2 YYEEEE. The CDR3 region is CASSFSSTDTQYF. CDR3 DNA: TGTGCCAGCAGCTTCTCTAGCACAGATACGCAGTATTTT. The full variable domain, in which reference TRBV5-6 and TRBJ2-3 provide the parts outside the CDR3, is DAGVTQSPTHLIKTRGQQVTLRCSPKSGHDTVSWYQQALGQGPQFIFQYYEEEERQRGNFPDRFSGHQFPNYSSELNVNALLLGDSALYLCASSFSSTDTQYFGPGTRLTVL.

This chain joins TRBV9 and TRBJ2-5; D gene unclear. The V gene's germline CDR1 is SGDLS and CDR2 YYNGEE. V was clipped by 0 bases and J by 0 bases, with 6 bases between them. The CDR3 totals 14 residues. CDR3: CASSVAQHQETQYF. The CDR3 nucleotides read TGTGCCAGCAGCGTAGCACAGCACCAAGAGACCCAGTACTTC. Full variable domain (remainder filled in from reference TRBV9 and TRBJ2-5): DSGVTQTPKHLITATGQRVTLRCSPRSGDLSVYWYQQSLDQGLQFLIQYYNGEERAKGNILERFSAQQFPDLHSELNLSSLELGDSALYFCASSVAQHQETQYFGPGTRLLVL.

This clone has a handful of counts. This chain uses TRBV7-3 with TRBJ2-1; tentative D call: TRBD1 (6 bases). Germline V gives CDR1 SGHTA, CDR2 FQGTGA. Trimming stripped 3 bases from V and 0 bases from J, with 12 bases between. There are 16 residues in the CDR3. The CDR3 protein is CASSLGTTGSYNEQFF. In DNA form, the CDR3 reads TGTGCCAGCAGCTTGGGGACGACAGGCTCCTACAATGAGCAGTTCTTC. Complete variable domain (other parts from reference TRBV7-3 and TRBJ2-1): GAGVSQTPSNKVTEKGKYVELRCDPISGHTALYWYRQSLGQGPEFLIYFQGTGAADDSGLPNDRFFAVRPEGSVSTLKIQRTERGDSAVYLCASSLGTTGSYNEQFFGPGTRLTVL.

The chain combines TRBV6-5 with TRBJ2-2; 11 bases align to TRBD2. V lost 5 bases and J lost 5; bases outside the gene matches: 4. This CDR3 is built from 15 residues. Germline CDR1 MNHEY, CDR2 SVGAGI. CDR3: CASSTTSGGTGELFF. The DNA of the CDR3 is TGTGCCAGCAGTACCACTAGCGGGGGAACCGGGGAGCTGTTTTTT.

This clone was detected ten times or more. This chain connects TRBV30 to TRBJ1-5; 7 bases agree with TRBD1. CDR1 is GTSNPN, CDR2 SVGIG, per germline (reference sequence). This CDR3 comprises 12 residues. V lost 5 bases and J lost 6; bases outside the gene matches: 4. The CDR3 here is CAWRTGGQPQHF. The CDR3 DNA reads TGTGCCTGGCGGACAGGCGGTCAGCCCCAGCATTTT.

The J gene is TRBJ1-4, the V gene TRBV18, with D possibly being TRBD1 (5 bases). Germline V gene data show CDR1 as KGHSH and CDR2 as LQKENI. The V gene lost 1 base and the J gene lost 6 bases, with 9 bases spanning the gap. The CDR3 is made up of 14 amino acids. DNA of the CDR3: TGTGCCAGCTCACCACGGGGCCGGTATGAAAAACTGTTTTTT. Amino acids: CASSPRGRYEKLFF.

The V and J genes are TRBV6-5 and TRBJ2-7, with a weak D call TRBD2 (5 bases). CDR1 is MNHEY, CDR2 SVGAGI, per germline. CDR3 length equals 15 residues. V dropped 8 bases and J dropped 2 bases, with 19 bases sitting between them. This chain's CDR3 is CASQEAGAVAYEQYF. CDR3 nucleotides: TGTGCCAGCCAGGAGGCGGGTGCGGTGGCCTACGAGCAGTACTTC.

In this sample, this clone turned up once. V usage is TRBV5-1 and J usage is TRBJ2-1, with D uncertain. The germline V gene has CDR1 SGHRS and CDR2 YFSETQ. V lost 1 base, J lost 4 bases, and 12 bases lay in between. The CDR3 totals 15 residues. The CDR3 loop reads CASSLMTGPYNEQFF. The CDR3 DNA is TGCGCCAGCAGCTTGATGACTGGCCCGTACAATGAGCAGTTCTTC.

The CDR3 DNA is TGTGCCAGCAGCTTAGTCCTAGCGGGAGATGAGCAGTTCTTC. It translates to CASSLVLAGDEQFF. The rearrangement uses TRBV7-9 and TRBJ2-1; 10 bases align to TRBD2. The CDR3 runs to 14 residues. V trimming: 1 base; J trimming: 8 bases; junction bases outside the gene matches: 2. Germline V lookup: CDR1 SEHNR, CDR2 FQNEAQ (reference sequence).

V and J are TRBV7-2 and TRBJ2-3; 7 bases match TRBD2. J lost 0 bases, V lost 5 bases, and 5 bases had no gene match. The CDR3 runs to 15 residues. Germline values: CDR1 SGHTA, CDR2 FQGNSA. The CDR3 loop is CASSPSGVSTDTQYF. The CDR3 bases are TGTGCCAGCAGCCCCAGCGGGGTAAGCACAGATACGCAGTATTTT. The full variable domain, completed using reference TRBV7-2 and TRBJ2-3, is GAGVSQSPSNKVTEKGKDVELRCDPISGHTALYWYRQSLGQGLEFLIYFQGNSAPDKSGLPSDRFSAERTGGSVSTLTIQRTQQEDSAVYLCASSPSGVSTDTQYFGPGTRLTVL.

The chain joins TRBV7-9 to TRBJ1-3; D unclear. Trimming cost V 6 bases and J 2 bases, with 14 bases left between them. The germline V gene encodes CDR1 SEHNR and CDR2 FQNEAQ (reference sequence). The CDR3 is made up of 15 amino acids. As DNA, the CDR3 is TGTGCCAGCAGAATTGACTCAGAGGCTGGAAACACCATATATTTT. Translation: CASRIDSEAGNTIYF.

The chain has TRBV7-2 and TRBJ2-2; 15 bases align to TRBD2. Germline CDR1 reads SGHTA; CDR2 reads FQGNSA. Losses at the gene ends were 5 bases for V and 9 bases for J; bases not matched to a gene: 10. The CDR3 extends over 17 amino acids. The CDR3 here is CASSPRGLAGGLRELFF. CDR3 sequence (DNA): TGTGCCAGCAGCCCCCGCGGACTAGCGGGGGGGCTAAGGGAGCTGTTTTTT.

The V call is TRBV18, the J call TRBJ1-2; D is unresolved. The germline V gene encodes CDR1 KGHSH and CDR2 LQKENI. Trimming left V 1 base short and J 6 bases short, with 9 bases between. CDR3 length: 13 amino acids. The CDR3 bases are TGTGCCAGCTCACCACTTTCGGAGGATGGCTACACCTTC. This sequence encodes CASSPLSEDGYTF.

This chain joins TRBV19 and TRBJ1-2; D is possibly TRBD1 (5 bases). The CDR3 spans 16 residues. V was clipped by 7 bases and J by 8 bases, with 26 bases between them. Germline CDR1 reads LNHDA; CDR2 reads SQIVND (reference sequence). CDR3 sequence reads: CASKDGVPQGPMGYTF. CDR3 coding DNA: TGTGCCAGTAAGGACGGCGTGCCTCAGGGCCCTATGGGCTACACCTTC. The full variable domain, rest sourced from reference TRBV19 and TRBJ1-2, is DGGITQSPKYLFRKEGQNVTLSCEQNLNHDAMYWYRQDPGQGLRLIYYSQIVNDFQKGDIAEGYSVSREKKESFPLTVTSAQKNPTAFYLCASKDGVPQGPMGYTFGSGTRLTVV.

The CDR3 spells CAWSGLAGSSNTGELFF. CDR3 in DNA: TGTGCCTGGAGTGGACTAGCGGGATCCTCGAACACCGGGGAGCTGTTTTTT. This chain connects TRBV30 to TRBJ2-2; the match to TRBD2 covers 11 bases. The J segment lost 0 bases and the V segment lost 1 base, leaving 4 bases of the junction unmatched. The CDR3 extends over 17 amino acids. In germline, CDR1 is GTSNPN, CDR2 SVGIG (reference sequence).

The V call is TRBV12-3 or TRBV12-4, the J call TRBJ1-1, with 10 bases aligning to TRBD1. J was trimmed by 5 bases and V by 6 bases; bases with no gene match: 3. The CDR3 runs to 13 residues. CDR3 sequence reads: CASSLGQGTEAFF. CDR3 in DNA: TGTGCCAGCAGCCTGGGACAGGGGACTGAAGCTTTCTTT.

The chain employs TRBV20-1 and TRBJ2-3; D call uncertain. Germline loops: CDR1 DFQATT, CDR2 SNEGSKA (reference sequence). This CDR3 has 13 amino acids. The V and J ends lost 3 bases and 0 bases respectively, with 7 bases between them. The CDR3 sequence is CSASGQSTDTQYF. The DNA of the CDR3 is TGCAGTGCTAGTGGGCAAAGCACAGATACGCAGTATTTT.

CDR3 in amino acids: CASSDVAYNSPLHF. CDR3 nucleotides: TGTGCCAGCAGTGATGTGGCTTATAATTCACCCCTCCACTTT. The rearrangement joins TRBV2 to TRBJ1-6; D is unclear. Germline values: CDR1 SNHLY, CDR2 FYNNEI. The CDR3 is made up of 14 amino acids. Trimming stripped 3 bases from V and 4 bases from J, with 7 bases between.

The CDR3 spells CASSQRSGANVLTF. The CDR3 nucleotides read TGTGCCAGCAGCCAGCGGTCTGGGGCCAACGTCCTGACTTTC. The chain is built from TRBV3-1 (or the pseudogene TRBV3-2) and TRBJ2-6; D unresolved. CDR1 and CDR2 (germline): LGHDT, YNNKEL (reference sequence). This CDR3 has 14 amino acids. Trimming took off 3 bases at V and 1 base at J, with 4 bases between the two ends.

The chain links TRBV11-3 to TRBJ2-1; possibly TRBD2 for D (6 bases). V was cut by 5 bases and J by 5 bases, with 13 bases left in between. Germline V gives CDR1 SGHNT, CDR2 YENEEA. CDR3 length equals 14 residues. CDR3 DNA sequence: TGTGCCAGCAGCCGCGGCGGGGCCCACAATGAGCAGTTCTTC. It is translated as CASSRGGAHNEQFF.

This chain links TRBV12-3 or TRBV12-4 with TRBJ2-1, with D possibly being TRBD2 (5 bases). This CDR3 is 13 amino acids long. The V gene lost 6 bases and the J gene lost 5 bases, with 11 bases spanning the gap. Written as DNA, the CDR3 is TGTGCCAGCAGCTACGGACTTCACAATGAGCAGTTCTTC. Encoded protein: CASSYGLHNEQFF.

The V and J genes are TRBV6-5 and TRBJ2-3; no definite D call. CDR1 and CDR2 from the germline V gene are MNHEY and SVGAGI. This CDR3 spans 13 amino acids. Trimming shortened V by 7 bases and J by 2 bases, and 10 bases separated the two germline ends. The CDR3 protein is CASMPGHTDTQYF. The CDR3 bases are TGTGCCAGCATGCCGGGTCACACAGATACGCAGTATTTT.